This T cell receptor beta chain was recorded in a study of monozygotic twins with inflammatory bowel disease. The germline V gene has CDR1 SGDLS and CDR2 YYNGEE. There are 14 residues in the CDR3. TCRdb reprocessed the 5' RACE reads and keeps a single row for each CDR3 protein, giving no DNA. This repertoire comprises roughly 160,000 distinct CDR3 sequences; its ten largest clones make up about 8%. The chain recombines TRBV9 with TRBJ2-1; the D call from TCRdb, TRBD2, cannot be confirmed without DNA. The origin of this receptor is a human donor with ulcerative colitis or Crohn's disease, or a healthy co-twin of an affected twin (not recorded which). The material sequenced was blood. Here the CDR3 reads CASSDSGRWYEQFF.